Shown below are 16 T cell receptor beta chains from a single sample sequenced in a study of OX40 agonist ivuxolimab in advanced cancers. Sequencing was performed with immunoSEQ multiplex PCR; in TCRdb, only in-frame clones are kept and a portion is missing. The sample has about 79,000 clones; more than 85% are singletons. Source: CD4+ or CD8+ T cells sorted from blood, taken in a trial of the OX40 agonist ivuxolimab. The receptor set was obtained from an adult with an advanced solid tumor such as melanoma, head and neck, liver or kidney cancer.

This clone appeared once. The chain links TRBV6-1 to TRBJ1-5; no definite D call. The CDR3 sequence is 16 residues long. The germline CDR1 and CDR2 sequences are MNHNS and SASEGT. The germline V and J ends were trimmed by 0 bases and 6 bases, with 15 bases remaining between them. CDR3: CASSEAALAHTQPQHF. The CDR3 nucleotides read TGTGCCAGCAGTGAAGCTGCCCTGGCCCACACTCAGCCCCAGCATTTT.

This rearrangement joins TRBV2 to TRBJ1-2; no definite D call. V was cut by 3 bases and J by 7 bases, with 9 bases left in between. The CDR3 runs to 12 residues. Per the germline V gene, CDR1 is SNHLY and CDR2 is FYNNEI. The chain's CDR3 is CASSERVLGYTF. CDR3 bases: TGTGCCAGCAGTGAGAGGGTGCTTGGCTACACCTTC.

V usage is TRBV2 and J usage is TRBJ1-2; no reliable D call. CDR1 and CDR2 from the germline V gene are SNHLY and FYNNEI. The CDR3 is 11 residues long. V lost 8 bases and J 2 bases, leaving 6 bases between the germline ends. The CDR3 spells CASEQNYGYTF. CDR3 DNA sequence: TGTGCCAGCGAACAGAACTATGGCTACACCTTC. Combining the CDR3 with reference TRBV2 and TRBJ1-2 gives the whole variable domain EPEVTQTPSHQVTQMGQEVILRCVPISNHLYFYWYRQILGQKVEFLVSFYNNEISEKSEIFDDQFSVERPDGSNFTLKIRSTKLEDSAMYFCASEQNYGYTFGSGTRLTVV.

This clone came up a few times. The chain employs TRBV2 and TRBJ1-1, with unresolved D. The CDR3 extends over 14 amino acids. The germline gives CDR1 SNHLY, CDR2 FYNNEI. The germline V and J ends were trimmed by 8 bases and 1 base, with 14 bases remaining between them. The CDR3 nucleotides are TGTGCCAGCTCCGGCAGGACTAGGAACACTGAAGCTTTCTTT. Translated, it gives CASSGRTRNTEAFF.

This chain links TRBV5-1 with TRBJ2-1; D gene uncertain. Trimming stripped 3 bases from V and 3 bases from J, with 13 bases between. The CDR3 loop spans 15 amino acids. Germline CDR1 and CDR2: SGHRS and YFSETQ. CDR3 protein: CASSSMGGSYNEQFF. DNA of the CDR3: TGCGCCAGCAGCTCCATGGGTGGCAGCTACAATGAGCAGTTCTTC.

DNA of the CDR3: TGTGCTAGTGGTTTGTCCGGTCGCGGGGGAAAGGGCTACACCTTC. It yields the protein CASGLSGRGGKGYTF. The chain employs TRBV12-5 and TRBJ1-2; tentative D call: TRBD1 (5 bases). V gave up 2 bases and J gave up 8 bases, with 18 bases separating them. This CDR3 is built from 15 residues. CDR1 and CDR2 (germline): LGHNT, FRNRAP.

In its sample, this clone was seen once. This sequence joins TRBV28 and TRBJ2-7; D perhaps matches TRBD1 (6 bases). Per germline, CDR1 MDHEN and CDR2 SYDVKM. The CDR3 is made up of 12 amino acids. The V gene lost 6 bases and the J gene lost 6 bases, with 12 bases spanning the gap. CDR3 protein: CASRIQGREQYF. DNA for the CDR3: TGTGCCAGCAGGATACAGGGACGCGAGCAGTACTTC. Combining the CDR3 with reference TRBV28 and TRBJ2-7 gives the whole variable domain DVKVTQSSRYLVKRTGEKVFLECVQDMDHENMFWYRQDPGLGLRLIYFSYDVKMKEKGDIPEGYSVSREKKERFSLILESASTNQTSMYLCASRIQGREQYFGPGTRLTVT.

This rearrangement joins TRBV7-2 to TRBJ2-1, with D perhaps TRBD2 (5 bases). The germline CDR1 and CDR2 sequences are SGHTA and FQGNSA. V gave up 5 bases and J gave up 9 bases, with 11 bases separating them. The CDR3 runs 12 residues. This CDR3 is CASSPRTGEQFF. In nucleotides, the CDR3 is TGTGCCAGCAGCCCCCGGACTGGTGAGCAGTTCTTC. The full variable domain, in which reference TRBV7-2 and TRBJ2-1 provide the parts outside the CDR3, is GAGVSQSPSNKVTEKGKDVELRCDPISGHTALYWYRQSLGQGLEFLIYFQGNSAPDKSGLPSDRFSAERTGGSVSTLTIQRTQQEDSAVYLCASSPRTGEQFFGPGTRLTVL.

This clone was observed a handful of times. This chain joins TRBV28 and TRBJ2-5, with TRBD2 matching over 7 bases. This CDR3 region has 15 residues. Germline V lookup: CDR1 MDHEN, CDR2 SYDVKM. Unmatched junction bases numbered 12, after V lost 6 bases and J lost 5 bases. CDR3 sequence: CASSPAIHGGETQYF. CDR3 DNA sequence: TGTGCCAGCAGCCCTGCTATCCACGGGGGGGAGACCCAGTACTTC.

The chain has TRBV28 and TRBJ2-3, with D possibly called TRBD1 or TRBD2 (5 bases each). Germline lookup yields CDR1 MDHEN and CDR2 SYDVKM. V was clipped by 8 bases and J by 5 bases, with 17 bases between them. This CDR3 contains 14 residues. The chain's CDR3 is CASVRDGMGDTQYF. The CDR3 coding sequence is TGTGCCAGCGTAAGGGACGGGATGGGAGATACGCAGTATTTT. Looking up the rest from reference TRBV28 and TRBJ2-3 gives the full variable domain: DVKVTQSSRYLVKRTGEKVFLECVQDMDHENMFWYRQDPGLGLRLIYFSYDVKMKEKGDIPEGYSVSREKKERFSLILESASTNQTSMYLCASVRDGMGDTQYFGPGTRLTVL.

The DNA for the CDR3 is TGTGCCAGCAGCCCCCGGGACAGGTGGTCTGGGGCCAACGTCCTGACTTTC. This encodes CASSPRDRWSGANVLTF. This sequence joins TRBV5-4 and TRBJ2-6, with 8 nucleotides matching TRBD1. The V gene's germline CDR1 is SGHNT and CDR2 YYREEE (reference sequence). This CDR3 comprises 17 residues. V dropped 4 bases and J dropped 1; count of bases not matched to a gene: 7.

The chain carries TRBV28 and TRBJ2-6, with D possibly TRBD1 on 5 matching bases. Germline CDR1 MDHEN, CDR2 SYDVKM. V dropped 7 bases and J dropped 3 bases, with 13 bases sitting between them. The CDR3 extends over 15 amino acids. The CDR3 sequence is CASTRRGLGANVLTF. CDR3 DNA sequence: TGTGCCAGCACTCGAAGGGGTCTTGGGGCCAACGTCCTGACTTTC.

The J gene is TRBJ2-1, the V gene TRBV10-1; no reliable D call. CDR1 is WNHNN, CDR2 SYGVQD, per germline (reference sequence). V was clipped by 0 bases and J by 12 bases, with 9 bases between them. There are 12 residues in the CDR3. The CDR3 reads CASSESAAMQFF. CDR3 nucleotide sequence: TGCGCCAGCAGTGAGTCGGCGGCAATGCAGTTCTTC.

The J gene is TRBJ2-1, the V gene TRBV6-5, with TRBD2 identical over 8 bases. Germline V gene sequence: CDR1 MNHEY, CDR2 SVGAGI. V dropped 5 bases and J dropped 2; count of bases not matched to a gene: 5. The CDR3 length is 15 residues. The CDR3 region is CASSPLGLAYNEQFF. CDR3 DNA sequence: TGTGCCAGCAGTCCCCTGGGACTAGCCTACAATGAGCAGTTCTTC.

V usage is TRBV18 and J usage is TRBJ2-1, with 10 positions matching TRBD2. This CDR3 contains 15 residues. V shed 0 bases and J 9 bases; nucleotides not matched to a gene: 5. Germline CDR1 reads KGHSH; CDR2 reads LQKENI. The CDR3 nucleotides are TGTGCCAGCTCACCACCTTCTAGCGGGAGTACTGAGCAGTTCTTC. This translates into CASSPPSSGSTEQFF.

The chain joins TRBV28 to TRBJ2-7, with 8 bases fitting TRBD2. This CDR3 comprises 17 residues. Per germline, CDR1 MDHEN and CDR2 SYDVKM. Trimming took 7 bases from V and 3 from J; bases not matched to a gene: 17. CDR3 in DNA: TGTGCCAGCAAGCCGTTTTTCACCCTTAGCGGGAACTACGAGCAGTACTTC. Its translation is CASKPFFTLSGNYEQYF.